Listed below are T cell receptor beta chains from one sample, sequenced in a study of human T cells and chemical hapten exposure. TCRdb reanalysed the RACE reads using MiXCR and keeps one entry per CDR3 protein. The data contain 50,000 to 70,000 distinct CDR3 sequences, under 15% of them singletons. The material sequenced was whole blood, taken in connection with sensitization to the hapten diphenylcyclopropenone (DPC). The receptors were gathered from a man aged 25 to 40 with alopecia areata. Some clones in this sample may be carry-over from other donors' samples. Both conserved end residues are part of each CDR3. Clone size is shown for a subset of rows, as once, few, many or a class of expanded clone.

CDR3aa,v_gene,abundance
CASKGQGVTEAFF,TRBV6-6,many
CASSLKGQKNTEAFF,TRBV7-2,many
CASSQDWGYYTF,TRBV3-1,many
CASSYSEQGTGELFF,TRBV6-2/TRBV6-3,many
CSVVEGYTEAFF,TRBV29-1,.
CASSKGEGTSGLEQYF,TRBV21-1,many
CASSFLDREGASYEQYF,TRBV5-1,many
CASTKERALGTDTQYF,TRBV4-1,.
CSVAWSSKETQYF,TRBV29-1,.
CASSIRGLEGFVAKNIQYF,TRBV19,.
CSASFRAGSSDTQYF,TRBV20-1,.
CASSLQGKNIQYF,TRBV7-2,few
CASEGQGNYGYTF,TRBV19,many
CASSFREMNTEAFF,TRBV7-9,many
CASMRRGDNEQFF,TRBV11-2,many
CASSLRDIPLEQYF,TRBV5-1,few
CASSLSGTAKETQYF,TRBV5-5,many
CASSITGSVSNQPQHF,TRBV5-4,.
CASSFQGTSSYEQYF,TRBV5-5,many